What follows are 23 T cell receptor beta chains derived from one specimen sequenced in a study of cytomegalovirus exposure and HLA in healthy donors. The PCR used 60 Vbeta and 13 Jbeta primers. Only in-frame clones appear in the TCRdb table, and some are missing; sequencing was by immunoSEQ multiplex PCR. The table has 200,000 or so clones, about 83% seen once. Sequences were obtained from PBMCs. Receptors originate from a human donor in good health.

This clone was seen more than once but under ten times. This rearrangement joins TRBV5-4 to TRBJ1-1; D is ambiguous. Germline values: CDR1 SGHNT, CDR2 YYREEE (reference sequence). This CDR3 is 12 amino acids long. Trimming removed 5 bases at V and 5 bases at J, with 10 bases between. The CDR3 DNA is TGTGCCAGCAGTTCCCAGGATACTGAAGCTTTCTTT. This gives the protein CASSSQDTEAFF.

The chain combines TRBV5-1 with TRBJ1-2, with 12 bases that match TRBD1. CDR3 length equals 13 residues. With V trimmed by 4 bases and J by 8 bases, 3 bases remained unmatched. Germline assignment: CDR1 SGHRS and CDR2 YFSETQ. This CDR3 is CASSHGTGGGYTF. The CDR3, as DNA: TGCGCCAGCAGCCACGGGACAGGGGGCGGCTACACCTTC.

Comments on this clone: One end of the junction does not line up with germline, which may come from a read error. The V call is TRBV7-7, the J call TRBJ2-2; no definite D call. Germline CDR1 SSHAT, CDR2 FNYEAQ (reference sequence). The CDR3 extends over 14 amino acids. The CDR3 DNA is TGTGCTAGCAGCTTACGGAGGAACACCGGGGAGCTGTTTTTT. This encodes CASSLRRNTGELFF.

The rearrangement links TRBV30 to TRBJ1-1; maybe TRBD1 (5 bases). The V end lost 0 bases, the J end lost 0 bases, and 5 bases lay between the germline ends. There are 13 residues in the CDR3. The germline V gene encodes CDR1 GTSNPN and CDR2 SVGIG (reference sequence). Here the CDR3 DNA reads TGTGCCTGGAGTGTCAGGGTGAACACTGAAGCTTTCTTT. Its translation: CAWSVRVNTEAFF.

This clone was seen only a few times. This chain connects TRBV11-2 to TRBJ1-2; 7 bases agree with TRBD1. The CDR3 consists of 15 residues. V dropped 7 bases and J dropped 4; count of bases not matched to a gene: 12. CDR1 is SGHAT and CDR2 is FQNNGV in the germline V gene. For the CDR3, the DNA is TGTGCCAGCACCCCCGGGACAGTAGTAGGCTATGGCTACACCTTC. This gives the protein CASTPGTVVGYGYTF.

The sample holds one count of this clone. The chain has TRBV12-5 and TRBJ1-5; D is undetermined. Germline V gene data show CDR1 as LGHNT and CDR2 as FRNRAP. The CDR3 is 15 amino acids. The V gene lost 1 base and the J gene lost 4 bases, with 11 bases spanning the gap. The CDR3 DNA reads as TGTGCTAGTGGTTTGGGTGCCACAGCTAATCAGCCCCAGCATTTT. It codes for CASGLGATANQPQHF.

This chain connects TRBV7-2 to TRBJ2-2; 8 positions match TRBD1. The CDR3 runs to 16 residues. V trimming: 1 base; J trimming: 6 bases; junction bases outside the gene matches: 7. Per the germline V gene, CDR1 is SGHTA and CDR2 is FQGNSA. CDR3: CASSLVAGGGSGELFF. The CDR3 DNA sequence: TGTGCCAGCAGCTTAGTCGCAGGGGGCGGGTCCGGGGAGCTGTTTTTT.

This chain uses TRBV25-1 with TRBJ1-2, with 8 nucleotides matching TRBD1. CDR1 and CDR2 from the germline V gene are MGHDK and SYGVNS. The length of the CDR3 is 13 residues. J lost 8 bases, V lost 6 bases, and 8 bases had no gene match. CDR3 amino acids: CASSPSGTGGYTF. Written as DNA, the CDR3 is TGTGCCAGCAGCCCTTCTGGGACAGGAGGCTACACCTTC.

The chain recombines TRBV28 with TRBJ2-5; 11 bases line up with TRBD2. Matching the DNA end better, TRBJ2-7 makes the J call doubtful. Germline loops: CDR1 MDHEN, CDR2 SYDVKM. The CDR3 spans 14 residues. The CDR3 coding sequence is TGTGCCACAAGACCTAGCGGGGGGCCCTACGAGCAGTACTTC. This encodes CATRPSGGPYEQYF.

The chain has TRBV6-6 and TRBJ2-7, with D possibly being TRBD2 (6 bases). V gave up 1 base and J gave up 3 bases, with 10 bases separating them. The CDR3 has 14 residues. Per the germline V gene, CDR1 is MNHNY and CDR2 is SVGAGI (reference sequence). The CDR3 region has the DNA TGTGCCAGCAGTTACTTTCAGGGAGGCTACGAGCAGTACTTC. Translation: CASSYFQGGYEQYF.

The chain employs TRBV5-1 and TRBJ2-1; TRBD2 matches at 10 bases. CDR1 is SGHRS and CDR2 is YFSETQ in the germline V gene. V lost 2 bases to trimming and J lost 3 bases; unmatched junction nucleotides: 2. The CDR3 loop spans 15 amino acids. CDR3 amino acids: CASSFGLADYNEQFF. Here the CDR3 DNA reads TGCGCCAGCAGCTTCGGACTAGCGGACTACAATGAGCAGTTCTTC.

J is TRBJ2-7 and V is TRBV15, with D maybe TRBD1 (6 bases). This CDR3 spans 12 amino acids. V lost 1 base and J lost 6, with 7 bases in between. Germline V gene lookup returns CDR1 LNHNV and CDR2 YYDKDF (reference sequence). The CDR3 loop is CATSRVGGEQYF. DNA for the CDR3: TGTGCCACCAGCAGAGTAGGGGGCGAGCAGTACTTC.

The rearrangement uses TRBV27 and TRBJ1-2; tentative D call: TRBD1 (6 bases). From germline, CDR1 is MNHEY and CDR2 SMNVEV (reference sequence). The CDR3 totals 14 residues. Trimming stripped 2 bases from V and 4 bases from J, with 11 bases between. The CDR3 reads CASSLKQGLYGYTF. In nucleotides, the CDR3 is TGTGCCAGCAGTTTAAAGCAGGGGCTCTATGGCTACACCTTC.

This sequence joins TRBV27 and TRBJ2-7; 7 bases fit TRBD2. CDR1 MNHEY and CDR2 SMNVEV come from the germline V gene (reference sequence). V trimming: 0 bases; J trimming: 2 bases; junction bases outside the gene matches: 1. This CDR3 spans 14 amino acids. The DNA for the CDR3 is TGTGCCAGCAGTTTATCGGGGACTACCTACGAGCAGTACTTC. Encoded protein: CASSLSGTTYEQYF.

The chain joins TRBV6-5 to TRBJ2-7, with TRBD2 as a possible D gene (7 bases). Germline assignment: CDR1 MNHEY and CDR2 SVGAGI. Trimming removed 6 bases from V and 5 bases from J, with 17 bases in between. CDR3 size: 14 residues. The CDR3 here is CASSPGEGGDEQYF. In DNA form, the CDR3 reads TGTGCCAGCAGCCCTGGGGAGGGGGGGGACGAGCAGTACTTC.

The V call is TRBV14, the J call TRBJ2-5; the D gene is possibly TRBD2 (6 bases). The V and J ends lost 5 bases and 2 bases respectively, with 15 bases between them. Germline V lookup: CDR1 SGHDN, CDR2 FVKESK. The CDR3 covers 15 residues. The CDR3 spells CASSYRRTTQETQYF. The CDR3 bases are TGTGCCAGCAGCTACCGGAGGACTACTCAAGAGACCCAGTACTTC.

This clone was detected once. The V call is TRBV27, the J call TRBJ1-2, with D perhaps matching TRBD1 (5 bases). From germline, CDR1 is MNHEY and CDR2 SMNVEV (reference sequence). V lost 5 bases to trimming and J lost 8 bases, with 12 bases between them. The length of the CDR3 is 12 residues. The CDR3 reads CASSTQGSGYTF. CDR3 bases: TGTGCCAGCAGTACCCAGGGTAGCGGCTACACCTTC.

The chain is built from TRBV18 and TRBJ1-4, with a possible D match to TRBD1 (5 bases). The CDR3 runs 15 residues. The germline V gene encodes CDR1 KGHSH and CDR2 LQKENI. The V end lost 1 base, the J end lost 2 bases, and 8 bases lay between the germline ends. CDR3 region: CASSPQGQTNEKLFF. The CDR3 DNA reads TGTGCCAGCTCACCACAGGGGCAGACTAATGAAAAACTGTTTTTT.

This clone appeared a few times. This chain connects TRBV18 to TRBJ2-7; TRBD1 aligns across 9 bases. CDR1 and CDR2 from the germline V gene are KGHSH and LQKENI. V gave up 3 bases and J gave up 6 bases; unmatched junction bases: 9. This CDR3 has 15 amino acids. Written as DNA, the CDR3 is TGTGCCAGCTCACCCTCCGGGACAGGGATAGGCGAGCAGTACTTC. It specifies CASSPSGTGIGEQYF.

This clone showed up just once. The chain carries TRBV4-2 and TRBJ2-2; 10 bases match TRBD2. Unmatched junction bases numbered 10, after V lost 3 bases and J lost 0 bases. Germline V gene lookup returns CDR1 LGHNA and CDR2 YNFKEQ. The CDR3 is 19 amino acids. As DNA, the CDR3 is TGTGCCAGCAGCCACGTCACTAGCGGGACAATCGCGAACACCGGGGAGCTGTTTTTT. Residues: CASSHVTSGTIANTGELFF.

The count of this clone is one. The chain is built from TRBV29-1 and TRBJ1-2; D unclear. This CDR3 contains 12 residues. Per the germline V gene, CDR1 is SQVTM and CDR2 is ANQGSEA. Between the trimmed V and J ends, which lost 8 bases and 3 bases, there was a span of 13 bases. CDR3 nucleotides: TGCAGCACCTCCGGGGATCACTATGGCTACACCTTC. This translates into CSTSGDHYGYTF. The variable domain in full, with the rest retrieved from reference TRBV29-1 and TRBJ1-2, is SAVISQKPSRDICQRGTSLTIQCQVDSQVTMMFWYRQQPGQSLTLIATANQGSEATYESGFVIDKFPISRPNLTFSTLTVSNMSPEDSSIYLCSTSGDHYGYTFGSGTRLTVV.

The V and J genes are TRBV6-1 and TRBJ2-2; 11 nucleotides agree with TRBD2. There are 16 residues in the CDR3. Unmatched junction bases numbered 5, after V lost 4 bases and J lost 4 bases. Germline lookup yields CDR1 MNHNS and CDR2 SASEGT. Written as DNA, the CDR3 is TGTGCCAGCAGTGCAATAGCGGGAGGGCGCACCGGGGAGCTGTTTTTT. It codes for CASSAIAGGRTGELFF.

This rearrangement joins TRBV18 to TRBJ1-1; a possible D gene is TRBD1 (6 bases). CDR1 is KGHSH and CDR2 is LQKENI in the germline V gene. Trimming cost V 1 base and J 3 bases, with 12 bases left between them. The length of the CDR3 is 15 residues. In DNA, the CDR3 is TGTGCCAGCTCACCACGTGAAGGGGGGGACACTGAAGCTTTCTTT. It codes for CASSPREGGDTEAFF.